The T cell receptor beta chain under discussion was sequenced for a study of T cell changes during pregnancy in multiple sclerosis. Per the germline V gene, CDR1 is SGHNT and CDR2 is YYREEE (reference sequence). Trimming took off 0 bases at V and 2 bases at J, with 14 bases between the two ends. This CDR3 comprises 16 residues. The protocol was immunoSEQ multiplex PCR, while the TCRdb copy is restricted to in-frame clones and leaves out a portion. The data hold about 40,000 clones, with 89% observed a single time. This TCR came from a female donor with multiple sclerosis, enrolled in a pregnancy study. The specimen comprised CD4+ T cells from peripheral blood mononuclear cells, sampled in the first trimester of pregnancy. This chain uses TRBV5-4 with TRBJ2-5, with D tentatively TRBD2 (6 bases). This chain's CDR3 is CASSLGAGTLQETQYF. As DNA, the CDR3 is TGTGCCAGCAGCTTGGGTGCGGGGACCTTACAAGAGACCCAGTACTTC.